The T cell receptor beta chain under discussion was sequenced for a study of T cells in Graves' hyperthyroidism and ophthalmopathy. Study-wide points: Most expanded thyroid clonotypes above 0.001 also appeared in blood.

RNA transcripts served as the template for amplifying TCR beta CDR3 regions. The TCR CDR3 first-round RT-PCR relied on the HTBI primer set. MiXCR, applied by TCRdb to the multiplex PCR reads, yields one record per CDR3 protein. The sample comprises some 740,000 distinct CDR3 sequences, 13% to 15% of which are singletons, and 10% rests with the top ten. To note about this clonotype: Its antigen is not known.

The sample consisted of blood. The receptor was isolated from a young woman with Graves' hyperthyroidism.

The CDR3 nucleotides are TGTGCCTGGGGCCCCGGGGGAACTGAAGCTTTCTTT. Residues: CAWGPGGTEAFF. The genes are TRBV30 and TRBJ1-1, with D tentatively TRBD1 (5 bases). With 5 bases removed from V and 5 bases from J, the gap between germline ends came to 12 bases. This CDR3 has 12 residues. CDR1 is GTSNPN, CDR2 SVGIG, per germline (reference sequence).